The entry below describes one TCR beta chain. The antigen remains unidentified. Template switching added a universal primer site; cDNA carried unique molecular identifiers. TCRdb re-analysed the 5' RACE reads in MiXCR, keeping a single row per CDR3 protein. In the table there are some 190,000 distinct CDR3 sequences, about 15% of which are singletons. Germline V gene data show CDR1 as SGHAT and CDR2 as FQNNGV. The CDR3 consists of 15 residues. After removal of 5 bases from V and 4 bases from J, the junction contained 8 bases not matched to a gene. This sample was taken from a study of identical twins. Study-level points and caveats: The study found excess low generation probability among twin-shared out-of-frame alpha sequences.

These data were also filed under a second study, of T cells expressing NK-cell markers. That report notes: Just one sequenced donor of eight was HCMV-seronegative, while seven were seropositive. Expanded clones of NKG2C+ T cells had an unclear HCMV specificity.

Material for sequencing was CD8+ T cells sorted from blood. The chain uses TRBV11-2 and TRBJ2-7, with 10 bases lining up with TRBD2. This sequence was found in a woman aged 18-30 years in good health. The DNA for the CDR3 is TGTGCCAGCAGCGGTCCCACTAGCGGGGCATACGAGCAGTACTTC. This encodes CASSGPTSGAYEQYF.